This TCR beta chain was profiled in a study of T cell responses to AZD1222 COVID-19 vaccine. Whole-study results and caveats: Clonal diversity may have been underestimated in mostly white British donors. Spike-specific TCR breadth and depth were elevated following two AZD1222 doses.

Libraries were prepared by immunoSEQ multiplex PCR; TCRdb keeps only in-frame clonotypes and omits some of them. The sample yields some 120,000 clones, approximately 84% seen once. This clone was picked up one time. Its antigen remains unknown. With 6 bases removed from V and 1 base from J, the gap between germline ends came to 14 bases. There are 15 residues in the CDR3. Per germline, CDR1 KGHSH and CDR2 LQKENI. The sequencing used peripheral blood, collected on day 0 of AZD1222 vaccination. This chain uses TRBV18 with TRBJ2-3; D is ambiguous. This TCR derives from an adult in good health. CDR3 sequence reads: CASSPPAQGTDTQYF. The CDR3 DNA reads TGTGCCAGCTCCCCCCCGGCCCAGGGCACAGATACGCAGTATTTT. Together with reference TRBV18 and TRBJ2-3, the CDR3 gives the full variable domain: NAGVMQNPRHLVRRRGQEARLRCSPMKGHSHVYWYRQLPEEGLKFMVYLQKENIIDESGMPKERFSAEFPKEGPSILRIQQVVRGDSAAYFCASSPPAQGTDTQYFGPGTRLTVL.